This T cell receptor beta chain was retrieved from a study of human T cells and chemical hapten exposure. Across the study: Small volume differences among pooled libraries mainly caused per-sample TCR yield variation.

The time point: patch test 2, 6 weeks after DPC sensitization. Treatment defined: therapeutic diphenylcyclopropenone sensitization with weekly scalp DPC. The study extracted total RNA from unfractionated whole blood. TCRdb processed the RACE reads anew with MiXCR; each CDR3 protein has one entry. The sample consists of 360,000 or so distinct CDR3 sequences, just under 6.5% of them appearing once. This clonotype was detected ten times or more. Its antigen remains unknown. Study findings and constraints: There was no change with DPC sensitization in TCRs above 1 in 1000 frequency. The study found that PT1 expanded TCR counts correlated positively with patch test score.

The V end was cut by 4 bases, the J end by 0 bases, with 9 bases between. Germline values: CDR1 SNHLY, CDR2 FYNNEI. The CDR3 loop spans 15 amino acids. The chain is built from TRBV2 and TRBJ1-4; D unresolved. The sequences come from whole blood, collected in connection with sensitization to the hapten diphenylcyclopropenone (DPC). The clonotype was recovered from a woman between 18 and 30 years old with alopecia areata. Some clones in this sample may be carry-over from other donors' samples. CDR3 in DNA: TGTGCCAGCAGTGTGAACAGCGCAACTAATGAAAAACTGTTTTTT. Encoded protein: CASSVNSATNEKLFF.